This is a list of T cell receptor beta chains from one sample in a study of blood T cell repertoires in COVID-19. Sequencing used immunoSEQ multiplex PCR; TCRdb keeps in-frame clones, though not all of them. This sample has roughly 100,000 clones; around 89% occur once, and the top ten carry about 3.5%. The sample taken for sequencing was peripheral blood. These receptors were obtained from a woman aged 55-69 years with acute or convalescent COVID-19. Each CDR3 is given with its conserved first and last residue. The D gene is left open where the match is weak. A row's size may be missing; if present it is once, few, many or a size class.

size: once; V: TRBV7-9; J: TRBJ2-1; D: TRBD2; DNA: TGTGCCAGCGAGCGGGAGGGCCAGTTCTTC; CDR3: CASEREGQFF
size: NA; V: TRBV12-3/TRBV12-4; J: TRBJ1-1; D: NA; DNA: TGTGCCAGCAGCACCAGGCCTGATGAAGCTTTCTTT; CDR3: CASSTRPDEAFF
size: NA; V: TRBV2; J: TRBJ1-2; D: TRBD1; DNA: TGTGCCAGCAGTGACAGGGGGCCTATTTACGATGGCTACACCTTC; CDR3: CASSDRGPIYDGYTF
size: once; V: TRBV19; J: TRBJ2-3; D: TRBD2; DNA: TGTGCCAGTAGTATCGATCTAGCGGGTGGGACAGATACGCAGTATTTT; CDR3: CASSIDLAGGTDTQYF
size: NA; V: TRBV2; J: TRBJ2-1; D: TRBD2; DNA: TGTGCCAGCAGTGTGGTGGTAGCGGGAGAATATGAGCAGTTCTTC; CDR3: CASSVVVAGEYEQFF
size: NA; V: TRBV19; J: TRBJ1-4; D: NA; DNA: TGTGCCAGTAGTGGGGGAGGGTCCCACTTAAATGAAAAACTGTTTTTT; CDR3: CASSGGGSHLNEKLFF
size: once; V: TRBV18; J: TRBJ1-1; D: TRBD1; DNA: TGTGCCAGCTCCCTCGACAGGGGTGGAACTGAAGCTTTCTTT; CDR3: CASSLDRGGTEAFF
size: NA; V: TRBV20-1; J: TRBJ2-3; D: NA; DNA: TGCAGTGCCACGAGGAATACGCAGTATTTT; CDR3: CSATRNTQYF
size: NA; V: TRBV7-2; J: TRBJ2-1; D: TRBD2; DNA: TGTGCCAGCAGCCCATTCACGCGGGGGAGCTCCTACAATGAGCAGTTCTTC; CDR3: CASSPFTRGSSYNEQFF
size: NA; V: TRBV5-1; J: TRBJ1-1; D: TRBD1; DNA: TGCGCCAGCAGCGCCGGGACAGGGAACACTGAAGCTTTCTTT; CDR3: CASSAGTGNTEAFF
size: NA; V: TRBV3-1/TRBV3-2; J: TRBJ2-1; D: NA; DNA: TGTGCCAGCAGCCAAGAATTGGGGCACCTCGGTGGCAATGAGCAGTTCTTC; CDR3: CASSQELGHLGGNEQFF
size: NA; V: TRBV9; J: TRBJ2-2; D: TRBD2; DNA: TGTGCCAGCAGCGTAGAGGTAGCGGGAGGGTTTAACACCGGGGAGCTGTTTTTT; CDR3: CASSVEVAGGFNTGELFF
size: few; V: TRBV10-1; J: TRBJ2-3; D: NA; DNA: TGCGCCAGCAGCTTTCAGACCGGCAGGGATACGCAGTATTTT; CDR3: CASSFQTGRDTQYF
size: NA; V: TRBV6-5; J: TRBJ2-2; D: NA; DNA: TGTGCCAGCAAAACAGGCGCGAACACCGGGGAGCTGTTTTTT; CDR3: CASKTGANTGELFF
size: NA; V: TRBV7-9; J: TRBJ2-2; D: NA; DNA: TGTGCCAGCAGCTTAGCTGCAGGCGGGGAGCTGTTTTTT; CDR3: CASSLAAGGELFF
size: once; V: TRBV7-2; J: TRBJ1-2; D: TRBD1; DNA: TGTGCCAGCAGCCCCGGGGACAGGGTTCGGCATGGCTACACCTTC; CDR3: CASSPGDRVRHGYTF
size: NA; V: TRBV6-5; J: TRBJ1-2; D: NA; DNA: TGTGCCAGCAGTTACTCCCCCTTGGAGGGCTACACCTTC; CDR3: CASSYSPLEGYTF
size: NA; V: TRBV5-1; J: TRBJ1-1; D: TRBD1; DNA: TGCGCCAGCAGCCGGACAGGGCTCAACACTGAAGCTTTCTTT; CDR3: CASSRTGLNTEAFF
size: few; V: TRBV7-8; J: TRBJ1-1; D: NA; DNA: TGTGCCAGCAGGTTCCGGGGTCTGACTGAAGCTTTCTTT; CDR3: CASRFRGLTEAFF
size: NA; V: TRBV7-6; J: TRBJ2-3; D: NA; DNA: TGTGCCAGCAGCTTAGCCTACACAGATACGCAGTATTTT; CDR3: CASSLAYTDTQYF
size: NA; V: TRBV5-8; J: TRBJ1-1; D: NA; DNA: TGTGCCAGCAGGGGGGCTGGGACCATGAACACTGAAGCTTTCTTT; CDR3: CASRGAGTMNTEAFF
size: NA; V: TRBV6-5; J: TRBJ2-1; D: NA; DNA: TGTGCCAGCAGTTACGCGGGGAGCTCCTACAATGAGCAGTTCTTC; CDR3: CASSYAGSSYNEQFF
size: NA; V: TRBV12-5; J: TRBJ1-2; D: NA; DNA: TGTGCTAGTGGTTTTTACTCCAACTATGGCTACACCTTC; CDR3: CASGFYSNYGYTF
size: NA; V: TRBV5-1; J: TRBJ1-1; D: NA; DNA: TGCGCCAGCAGCATCGGGGTCTCGAACACTGAAGCTTTCTTT; CDR3: CASSIGVSNTEAFF
size: NA; V: TRBV3-1/TRBV3-2; J: TRBJ2-5; D: TRBD1; DNA: TGTGCCAGCAGCCAAGGTCGACAGGGGACGCAGACCCAGTACTTC; CDR3: CASSQGRQGTQTQYF
size: NA; V: TRBV19; J: TRBJ2-1; D: TRBD1; DNA: TGTGCCAGTAGCGGGACAGGGGTTCTACTTTCCTACAATGAGCAGTTCTTC; CDR3: CASSGTGVLLSYNEQFF
size: few; V: TRBV10-1; J: TRBJ2-2; D: TRBD2; DNA: TGCGCCAGCAGTTCCTCGCTAGCGGGAAAGGGGGGCGGGGAGCTGTTTTTT; CDR3: CASSSSLAGKGGGELFF
size: NA; V: TRBV9; J: TRBJ1-4; D: NA; DNA: TGTGCCAGCAGCGTCAGGTCAACTAATGAAAAACTGTTTTTT; CDR3: CASSVRSTNEKLFF
size: NA; V: TRBV21-1; J: TRBJ1-2; D: NA; DNA: TGTGCCAGCAGCAAAGGAGGGACAGGGGGCGAAAGAAGCTACACCTTC; CDR3: CASSKGGTGGERSYTF
size: NA; V: TRBV19; J: TRBJ2-2; D: NA; DNA: TGTGCCAGCCGAGACTTCACCGGGGAGCTGTTTTTT; CDR3: CASRDFTGELFF
size: NA; V: TRBV14; J: TRBJ1-1; D: NA; DNA: TGTGCCAGCAGCCAAGGGAGGTTGGGCACTGAAGCTTTCTTT; CDR3: CASSQGRLGTEAFF
size: NA; V: TRBV5-1; J: TRBJ1-5; D: TRBD1; DNA: TGCGCCAGCAGCTTCCGGGACAGGGGGCGAGAGCAGCCCCAGCATTTT; CDR3: CASSFRDRGREQPQHF
size: few; V: TRBV30; J: TRBJ2-3; D: NA; DNA: TGTGCCTCCCCCCTAGCTGCTAGCACAGATACGCAGTATTTT; CDR3: CASPLAASTDTQYF
size: NA; V: TRBV5-1; J: TRBJ1-3; D: TRBD1; DNA: TGCGCCAGCAGCTTGGCCGAGGGACAGTCCGGAAACACCATATATTTT; CDR3: CASSLAEGQSGNTIYF
size: few; V: TRBV20-1; J: TRBJ2-1; D: NA; DNA: TGCAGTGCTAGTGTGGACACTAACAATGAGCAGTTCTTC; CDR3: CSASVDTNNEQFF
size: once; V: TRBV3-1/TRBV3-2; J: TRBJ1-6; D: NA; DNA: TGTGCCAGCAGCCAACAGGGCTTGAGGAATTCACCCCTCCACTTT; CDR3: CASSQQGLRNSPLHF
size: NA; V: TRBV9; J: TRBJ1-1; D: NA; DNA: TGTGCCAGCAGCCCCTCCACAGGGTTGGGGAACACTGAAGCTTTCTTT; CDR3: CASSPSTGLGNTEAFF
size: once; V: TRBV9; J: TRBJ2-1; D: NA; DNA: TGTGCCGGGTTGACAGGTCGATGGGCTAGCGGTCGTTCGAGCTCCTACAATGAGCAGTTCTTC; CDR3: CAGLTGRWASGRSSSYNEQFF
size: NA; V: TRBV28; J: TRBJ2-4; D: TRBD2; DNA: TGTGCCAGCCAGAGCGGGATGAACATTCAGTACTTC; CDR3: CASQSGMNIQYF
size: NA; V: TRBV5-1; J: TRBJ2-5; D: NA; DNA: TGCGCCAGCAGCTCCTCCCAAGAGACCCAGTACTTC; CDR3: CASSSSQETQYF
size: NA; V: TRBV19; J: TRBJ1-5; D: NA; DNA: TGTGCCAGTAGTATGTCCCTAGGTCAGCCCCAGCATTTT; CDR3: CASSMSLGQPQHF
size: NA; V: TRBV7-9; J: TRBJ2-3; D: NA; DNA: TGTGCCAGCAGCTCCCTAGGCCCTGATACGCAGTATTTT; CDR3: CASSSLGPDTQYF